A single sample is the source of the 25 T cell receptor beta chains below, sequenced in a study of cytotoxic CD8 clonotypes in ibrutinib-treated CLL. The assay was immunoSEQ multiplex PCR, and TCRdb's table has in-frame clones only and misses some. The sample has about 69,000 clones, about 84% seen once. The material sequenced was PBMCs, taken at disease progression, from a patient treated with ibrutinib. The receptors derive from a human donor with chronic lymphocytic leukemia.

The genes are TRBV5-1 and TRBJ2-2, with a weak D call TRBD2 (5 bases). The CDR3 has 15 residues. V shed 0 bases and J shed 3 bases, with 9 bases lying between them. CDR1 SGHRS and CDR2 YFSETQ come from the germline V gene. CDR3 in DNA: TGCGCCAGCAGCTTGGGGGCGCGGGACACCGGGGAGCTGTTTTTT. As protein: CASSLGARDTGELFF.

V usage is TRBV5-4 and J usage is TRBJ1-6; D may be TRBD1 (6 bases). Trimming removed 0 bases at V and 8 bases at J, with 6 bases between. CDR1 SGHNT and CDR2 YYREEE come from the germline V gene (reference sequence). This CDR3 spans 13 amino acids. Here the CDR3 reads CASSLDRDSPLHF. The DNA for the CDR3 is TGTGCCAGCAGCTTGGACAGGGATTCACCCCTCCACTTT. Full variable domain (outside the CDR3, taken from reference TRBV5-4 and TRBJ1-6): ETGVTQSPTHLIKTRGQQVTLRCSSQSGHNTVSWYQQALGQGPQFIFQYYREEENGRGNFPPRFSGLQFPNYSSELNVNALELDDSALYLCASSLDRDSPLHFGNGTRLTVT.

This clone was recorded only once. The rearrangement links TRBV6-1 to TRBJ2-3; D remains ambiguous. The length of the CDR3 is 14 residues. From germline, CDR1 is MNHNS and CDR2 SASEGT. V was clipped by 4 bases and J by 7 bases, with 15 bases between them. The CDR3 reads CASSARRSVNTQYF. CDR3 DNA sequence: TGTGCCAGCAGTGCCCGCCGTTCAGTAAATACGCAGTATTTT.

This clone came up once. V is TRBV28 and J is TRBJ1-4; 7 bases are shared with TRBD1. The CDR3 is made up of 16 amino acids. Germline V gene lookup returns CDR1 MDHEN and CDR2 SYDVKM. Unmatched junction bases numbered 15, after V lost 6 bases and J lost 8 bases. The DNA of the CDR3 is TGTGCCAGCAGAACACCCGACGACAGGGCGGAGGAAAAACTGTTTTTT. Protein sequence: CASRTPDDRAEEKLFF. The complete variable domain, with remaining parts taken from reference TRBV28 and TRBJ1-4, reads DVKVTQSSRYLVKRTGEKVFLECVQDMDHENMFWYRQDPGLGLRLIYFSYDVKMKEKGDIPEGYSVSREKKERFSLILESASTNQTSMYLCASRTPDDRAEEKLFFGSGTQLSVL.

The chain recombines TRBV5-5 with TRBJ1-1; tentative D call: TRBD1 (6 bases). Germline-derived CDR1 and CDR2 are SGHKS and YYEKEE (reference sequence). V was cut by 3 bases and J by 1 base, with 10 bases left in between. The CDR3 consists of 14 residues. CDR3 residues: CASSWGTSNTEAFF. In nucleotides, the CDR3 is TGTGCCAGCAGCTGGGGGACATCGAACACTGAAGCTTTCTTT.

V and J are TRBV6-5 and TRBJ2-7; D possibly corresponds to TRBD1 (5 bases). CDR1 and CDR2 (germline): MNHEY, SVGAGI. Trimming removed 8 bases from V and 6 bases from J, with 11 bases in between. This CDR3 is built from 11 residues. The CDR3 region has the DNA TGTGCCAGCGGCAGGGAAGCCGAGCAGTACTTC. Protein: CASGREAEQYF.

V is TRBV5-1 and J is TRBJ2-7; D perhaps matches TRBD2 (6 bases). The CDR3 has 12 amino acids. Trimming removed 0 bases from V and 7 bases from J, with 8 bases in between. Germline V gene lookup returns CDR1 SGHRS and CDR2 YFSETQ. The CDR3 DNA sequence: TGCGCCAGCAGCTTGGACGGGGGAGAGCAGTACTTC. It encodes CASSLDGGEQYF.

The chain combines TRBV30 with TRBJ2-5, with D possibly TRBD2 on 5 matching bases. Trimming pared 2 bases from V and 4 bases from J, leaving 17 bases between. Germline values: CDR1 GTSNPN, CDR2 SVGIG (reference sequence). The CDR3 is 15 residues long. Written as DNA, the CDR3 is TGTGCCTGGAGTCCCCGGAGGAGGTTCCCAGAGACCCAGTACTTC. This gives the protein CAWSPRRRFPETQYF.

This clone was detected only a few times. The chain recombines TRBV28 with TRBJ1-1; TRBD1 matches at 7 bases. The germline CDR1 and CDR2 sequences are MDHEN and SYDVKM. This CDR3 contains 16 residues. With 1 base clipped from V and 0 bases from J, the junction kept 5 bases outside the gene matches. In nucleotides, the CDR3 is TGTGCCAGCAGTTTATCGTCGGGACAGATGAACACTGAAGCTTTCTTT. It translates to CASSLSSGQMNTEAFF.

CDR3 sequence: CAISEYRGTDTQYF. Written as DNA, the CDR3 is TGTGCCATCAGTGAGTACAGGGGCACAGATACGCAGTATTTT. The rearrangement uses TRBV10-3 and TRBJ2-3, with a weak D call TRBD1 (6 bases). The CDR3 sequence is 14 residues long. The germline gives CDR1 ENHRY, CDR2 SYGVKD. V lost 1 base and J lost 1, with 6 bases in between.

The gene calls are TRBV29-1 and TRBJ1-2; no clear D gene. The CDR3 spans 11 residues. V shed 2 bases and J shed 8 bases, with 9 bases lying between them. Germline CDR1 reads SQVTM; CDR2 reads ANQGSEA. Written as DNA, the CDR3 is TGCAGCGTTGAATCGGTAGAAGGCTACACCTTC. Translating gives CSVESVEGYTF.

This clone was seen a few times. In DNA form, the CDR3 reads TGTGCCAGCAGCTTAGATCAAATACCGTCCGAGCAGTACTTC. It codes for CASSLDQIPSEQYF. The genes are TRBV11-2 and TRBJ2-7, with D unclear. Germline V gives CDR1 SGHAT, CDR2 FQNNGV. The CDR3 length is 14 residues. V was clipped by 0 bases and J by 6 bases, with 12 bases between them.

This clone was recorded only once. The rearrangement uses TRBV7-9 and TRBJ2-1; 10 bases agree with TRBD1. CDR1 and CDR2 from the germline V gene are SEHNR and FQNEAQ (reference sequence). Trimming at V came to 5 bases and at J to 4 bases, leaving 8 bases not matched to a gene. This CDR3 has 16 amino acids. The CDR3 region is CASSPTGQGMYNEQFF. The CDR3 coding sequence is TGTGCCAGCAGCCCAACGGGACAGGGGATGTACAATGAGCAGTTCTTC.

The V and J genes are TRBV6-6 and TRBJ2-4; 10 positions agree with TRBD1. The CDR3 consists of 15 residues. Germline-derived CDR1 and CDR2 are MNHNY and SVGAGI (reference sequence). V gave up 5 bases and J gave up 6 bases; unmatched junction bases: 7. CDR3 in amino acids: CASSPPGQGSNIQYF. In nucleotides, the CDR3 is TGTGCCAGCAGTCCACCGGGACAGGGGTCAAACATTCAGTACTTC.

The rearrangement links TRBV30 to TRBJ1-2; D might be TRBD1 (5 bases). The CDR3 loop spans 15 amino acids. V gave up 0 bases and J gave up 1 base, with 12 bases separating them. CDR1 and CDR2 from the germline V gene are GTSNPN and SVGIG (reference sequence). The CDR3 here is CAWSVRLGVNYGYTF. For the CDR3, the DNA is TGTGCCTGGAGTGTAAGGTTGGGGGTTAACTATGGCTACACCTTC.

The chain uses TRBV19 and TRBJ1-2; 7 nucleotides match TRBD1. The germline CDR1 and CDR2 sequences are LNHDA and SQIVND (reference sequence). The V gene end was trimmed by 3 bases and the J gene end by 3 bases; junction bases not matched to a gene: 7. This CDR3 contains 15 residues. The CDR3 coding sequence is TGTGCCAGTAGTATTAGCCCGGGACAGTACTATGGCTACACCTTC. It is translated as CASSISPGQYYGYTF.

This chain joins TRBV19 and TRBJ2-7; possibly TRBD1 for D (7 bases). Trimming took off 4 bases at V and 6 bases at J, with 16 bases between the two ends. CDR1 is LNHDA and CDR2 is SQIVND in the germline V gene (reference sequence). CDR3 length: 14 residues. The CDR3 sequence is CASSRSYRGGEQYF. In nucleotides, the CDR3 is TGTGCCAGTAGTAGGAGTTACAGGGGAGGCGAGCAGTACTTC.

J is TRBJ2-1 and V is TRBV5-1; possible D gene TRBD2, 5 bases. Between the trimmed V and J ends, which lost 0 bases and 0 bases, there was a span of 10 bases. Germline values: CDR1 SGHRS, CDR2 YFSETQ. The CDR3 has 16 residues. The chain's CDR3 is CASSLDQRSSYNEQFF. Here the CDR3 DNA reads TGCGCCAGCAGCTTGGATCAGCGGAGCTCCTACAATGAGCAGTTCTTC.

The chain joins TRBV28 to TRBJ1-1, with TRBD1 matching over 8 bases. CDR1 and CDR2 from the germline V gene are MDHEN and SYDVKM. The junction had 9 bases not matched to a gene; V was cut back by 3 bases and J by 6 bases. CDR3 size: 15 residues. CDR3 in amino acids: CASSFRQGRAPEAFF. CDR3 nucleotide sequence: TGTGCCAGCAGTTTTCGACAGGGGAGGGCCCCTGAAGCTTTCTTT.

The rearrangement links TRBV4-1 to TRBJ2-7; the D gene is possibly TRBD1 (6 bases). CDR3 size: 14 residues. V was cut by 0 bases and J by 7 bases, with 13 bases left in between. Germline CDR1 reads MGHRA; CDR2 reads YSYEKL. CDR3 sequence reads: CASSQEGQGQEQYF. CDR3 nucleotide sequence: TGCGCCAGCAGCCAAGAAGGGCAGGGGCAAGAGCAGTACTTC.

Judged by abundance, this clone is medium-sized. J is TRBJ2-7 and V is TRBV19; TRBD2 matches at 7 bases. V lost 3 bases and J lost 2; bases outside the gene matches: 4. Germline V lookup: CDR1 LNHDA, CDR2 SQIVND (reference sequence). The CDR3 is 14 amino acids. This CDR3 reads CASSMGGETYEQYF. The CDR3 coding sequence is TGTGCCAGTAGTATGGGAGGGGAAACCTACGAGCAGTACTTC. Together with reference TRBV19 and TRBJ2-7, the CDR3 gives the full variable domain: DGGITQSPKYLFRKEGQNVTLSCEQNLNHDAMYWYRQDPGQGLRLIYYSQIVNDFQKGDIAEGYSVSREKKESFPLTVTSAQKNPTAFYLCASSMGGETYEQYFGPGTRLTVT.

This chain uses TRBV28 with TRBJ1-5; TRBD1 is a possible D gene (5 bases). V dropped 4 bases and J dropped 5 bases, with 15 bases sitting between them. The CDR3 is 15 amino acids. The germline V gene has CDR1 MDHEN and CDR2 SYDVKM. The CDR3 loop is CASSWGDTVHQPQHF. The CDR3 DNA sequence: TGTGCCAGCAGTTGGGGGGATACAGTGCATCAGCCCCAGCATTTT.

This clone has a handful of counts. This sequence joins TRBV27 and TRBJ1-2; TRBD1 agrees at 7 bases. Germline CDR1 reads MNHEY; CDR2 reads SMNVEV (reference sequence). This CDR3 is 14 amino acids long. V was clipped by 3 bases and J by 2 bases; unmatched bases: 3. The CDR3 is CASSFLQGNYGYTF. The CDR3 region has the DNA TGTGCCAGCAGTTTCCTACAGGGGAACTATGGCTACACCTTC.

CDR3 residues: CASSLDLAGGTDTQYF. CDR3 DNA: TGTGCCAGCAGCTTAGATCTAGCGGGGGGGACTGATACGCAGTATTTT. V gene TRBV11-2 combines with J gene TRBJ2-3; 12 nucleotides agree with TRBD2. This CDR3 has 16 amino acids. Losses at the gene ends were 0 bases for V and 6 bases for J; bases not matched to a gene: 4. Germline CDR1 SGHAT, CDR2 FQNNGV.

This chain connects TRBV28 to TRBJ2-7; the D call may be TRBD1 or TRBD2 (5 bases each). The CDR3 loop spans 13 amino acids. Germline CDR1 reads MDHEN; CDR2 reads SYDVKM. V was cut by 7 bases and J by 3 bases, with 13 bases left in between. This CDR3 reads CASISGPHYEQYF. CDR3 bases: TGTGCCAGCATCTCGGGGCCCCACTACGAGCAGTACTTC.